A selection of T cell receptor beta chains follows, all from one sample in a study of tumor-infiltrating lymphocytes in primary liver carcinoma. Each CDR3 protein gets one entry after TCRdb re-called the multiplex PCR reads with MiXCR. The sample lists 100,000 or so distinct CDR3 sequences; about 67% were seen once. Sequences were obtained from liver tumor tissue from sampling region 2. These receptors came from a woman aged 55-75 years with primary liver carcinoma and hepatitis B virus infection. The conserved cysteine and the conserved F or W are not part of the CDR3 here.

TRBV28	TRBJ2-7	ASSPQGYEQY
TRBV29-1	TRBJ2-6	SVGRSSGANALT
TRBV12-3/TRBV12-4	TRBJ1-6	VSSHPTSPLH
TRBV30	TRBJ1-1	AWSPLSAANTEAF
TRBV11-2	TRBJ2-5	ASCQWPRETQY
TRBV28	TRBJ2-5	ASRHTGHEAQY
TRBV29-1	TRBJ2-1	SVEGALAPEWDEQF
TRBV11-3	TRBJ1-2	ASSLPGQGHYGYT
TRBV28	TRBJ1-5	ASGLGGRGQPQH
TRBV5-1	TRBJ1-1	ASREGAVNIEAF
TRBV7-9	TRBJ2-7	ASSLQLQGSEQY
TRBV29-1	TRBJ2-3	SGDATDRQY
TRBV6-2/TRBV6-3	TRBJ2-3	GRTDTQY
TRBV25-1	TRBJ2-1	ASSEREYNEQF
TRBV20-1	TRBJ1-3	SVPGQGPTAGNTIY
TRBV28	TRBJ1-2	ASSLGARGDLVYGYT